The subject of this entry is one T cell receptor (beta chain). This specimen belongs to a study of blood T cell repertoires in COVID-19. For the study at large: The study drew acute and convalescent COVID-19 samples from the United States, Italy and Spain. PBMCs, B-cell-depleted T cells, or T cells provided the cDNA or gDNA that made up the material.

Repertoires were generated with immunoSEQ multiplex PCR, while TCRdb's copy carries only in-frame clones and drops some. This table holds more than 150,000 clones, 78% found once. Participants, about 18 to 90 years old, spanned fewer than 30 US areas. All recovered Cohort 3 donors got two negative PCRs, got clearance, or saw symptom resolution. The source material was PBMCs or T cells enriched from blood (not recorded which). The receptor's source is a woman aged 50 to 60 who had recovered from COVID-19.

In nucleotides, the CDR3 is TGTGCCAGCAGCTCACTAGCGGGAGATTATGAGCAGTTCTTC. Translating it yields CASSSLAGDYEQFF. The chain carries TRBV7-9 and TRBJ2-1; 11 bases agree with TRBD2. The germline V gene has CDR1 SEHNR and CDR2 FQNEAQ (reference sequence). This CDR3 comprises 14 residues. V lost 4 bases and J lost 8; bases outside the gene matches: 4.